The text below deals with one TCR beta chain. This CDR3 is built from 15 residues. CDR1 is SQVTM and CDR2 is ANQGSEA in the germline V gene. Trimming cost V 3 bases and J 8 bases, with 22 bases left between them. This sample is drawn from a study of shared clonotypes between healthy human individuals. Looking at the study overall: The cohort had a couple of women and three men, ages 18 to 49.

Measured with immunoSEQ multiplex PCR; TCRdb has only the in-frame clones, and not every one. The sample records millions of clones, just under 95% being singletons. Terminally differentiated effector memory CD45RA+ cells were excluded from the naive CD8 cells, which were CD45RO-negative and positively selected for CCR7. Sequenced sample: naive CD8+ T cells sorted from blood. The sequence derives from a man in his late teens or twenties in good health. V and J are TRBV29-1 and TRBJ1-2, with D possibly matching TRBD1 (6 bases). The CDR3 loop reads CSVDGLGGSGLGYTF. In nucleotides, the CDR3 is TGCAGCGTTGATGGGTTAGGGGGAAGTGGACTGGGCTACACCTTC.